This T cell receptor beta chain was found in a study of vaccination effects on CD4 cells after COVID-19. About this clone itself: The antigen is not known.

TCRdb keeps only in-frame clones here, not all; method: immunoSEQ multiplex PCR. The table has roughly 76,000 clones, 60% to 80% seen once; the top ten hold approximately 1.5%. Before sequencing took place, the ViraFEST assay used viral peptide pools to expand antigen-specific CD4+ T cells. Having been cultured for around nine days, the cells underwent CD4+ T cell isolation. Wells containing a few million PBMC each were cultured with approximately 9.2 IU/ml IL-2 and approximately 10 ug/ml peptides. The material sequenced was CD4+ T cells from PBMCs cultured with HCoV-229E spike peptides, taken before COVID-19 vaccination. This TCR was recovered from a human donor who received a COVID-19 vaccine.

This chain's CDR3 is CASSQRGKTLATDTQYF. The CDR3 DNA reads TGTGCCAGCAGCCAAAGGGGGAAAACTCTAGCCACAGATACGCAGTATTTT. This chain joins TRBV9 and TRBJ2-3, with D possibly matching TRBD1 (6 bases). Between the trimmed V and J ends, which lost 4 bases and 2 bases, there was a span of 20 bases. The CDR3 runs to 17 residues. CDR1 and CDR2 from the germline V gene are SGDLS and YYNGEE. The full variable domain, completed using reference TRBV9 and TRBJ2-3, is DSGVTQTPKHLITATGQRVTLRCSPRSGDLSVYWYQQSLDQGLQFLIQYYNGEERAKGNILERFSAQQFPDLHSELNLSSLELGDSALYFCASSQRGKTLATDTQYFGPGTRLTVL.